The 6 T cell receptor beta chains in this list originate from one sample, sequenced in a study of T-cell reconstitution after alpha-beta-depleted transplantation in children. Unique molecular identifiers were used in preparing the TCRbeta library. TCRdb reprocessed the PCR reads via MiXCR and lists one record per CDR3 protein. Of more than 200,000 distinct CDR3 sequences listed, under 8.5% are singletons. The sample here was PBMCs, mostly from graft donor cells, taken 360 days after TCRalphabeta/CD19-depleted stem cell transplant. All receptors come from a male patient between 2 and 9 years old who had a stem cell transplant for acute myeloid leukemia, so the T cells may come from the graft donor.

This clonotype occurred many times. This rearrangement joins TRBV29-1 to TRBJ1-1; 7 bases align to TRBD1. This CDR3 has 12 residues. Germline V gene lookup returns CDR1 SQVTM and CDR2 ANQGSEA. The V segment lost 6 bases and the J segment 4 bases; nucleotides outside the gene matches: 5. CDR3 amino acids: CSVPDRFTEAFF. The CDR3, as DNA: TGCAGCGTACCGGACAGGTTCACTGAAGCTTTCTTT. Full variable domain (outside the CDR3, taken from reference TRBV29-1 and TRBJ1-1): SAVISQKPSRDICQRGTSLTIQCQVDSQVTMMFWYRQQPGQSLTLIATANQGSEATYESGFVIDKFPISRPNLTFSTLTVSNMSPEDSSIYLCSVPDRFTEAFFGQGTRLTVV.

The sample holds many counts of this clonotype. The chain joins TRBV7-9 to TRBJ1-5, with D hard to call. The CDR3 totals 13 residues. V was pared by 6 bases and J by 7 bases, with 13 bases between. CDR1 and CDR2 from the germline V gene are SEHNR and FQNEAQ (reference sequence). The CDR3 nucleotides read TGTGCCAGCAGTCGCGGGGTAAGCCAGCCCCAGCATTTT. Protein: CASSRGVSQPQHF.

The sample holds many counts of this clonotype. The V and J genes are TRBV7-3 and TRBJ2-5; D perhaps matches TRBD2 (6 bases). This CDR3 has 13 amino acids. The germline gives CDR1 SGHTA, CDR2 FQGTGA. Trimming shortened V by 3 bases and J by 5 bases, and 10 bases separated the two germline ends. Written as DNA, the CDR3 is TGTGCCAGCAGCTTTCGGGGGTGGGAGACCCAGTACTTC. Translating it yields CASSFRGWETQYF.

The J gene is TRBJ1-6, the V gene TRBV4-1; D is unresolved. CDR1 is MGHRA, CDR2 YSYEKL, per germline. The CDR3 runs 13 residues. The V end was cut by 2 bases, the J end by 7 bases, with 6 bases between. CDR3 in amino acids: CASSQLGNSPLHF. In nucleotides, the CDR3 is TGCGCCAGCAGCCAATTGGGAAATTCACCCCTCCACTTT.

This clonotype has only a few counts. Here the CDR3 reads CASSLGATQNEQFF. The CDR3 nucleotides are TGCGCCAGCAGCTTGGGAGCGACTCAGAATGAGCAGTTCTTC. V and J are TRBV5-1 and TRBJ2-1; D remains ambiguous. Germline CDR1 and CDR2: SGHRS and YFSETQ. Trimming removed 0 bases at V and 7 bases at J, with 11 bases between. The CDR3 is 14 amino acids.

This chain connects TRBV20-1 to TRBJ2-7; 11 bases match TRBD2. CDR3 length: 20 amino acids. J was trimmed by 3 bases and V by 7 bases; bases with no gene match: 26. Germline CDR1 DFQATT, CDR2 SNEGSKA (reference sequence). CDR3: CSVTLPTSGIGRRTLYEQYF. The DNA for the CDR3 is TGCAGTGTTACGCTACCGACTAGCGGGATTGGGCGTCGGACGCTCTACGAGCAGTACTTC.